These 9 T cell receptor beta chains originate from one sample sequenced in a study of immune characteristics of hereditary and idiopathic chronic pancreatitis. Patients having total pancreatectomy with islet autotransplantation provided the chronic pancreatitis pancreas tissue. Repertoires were generated with immunoSEQ multiplex PCR, while TCRdb's copy carries only in-frame clones and drops some. The sample yields roughly 2,000 clones, more than 60% seen once. Sequences were obtained from pancreas tissue with idiopathic chronic pancreatitis. These receptor sequences come from a human donor with chronic pancreatitis.

The rearrangement joins TRBV19 to TRBJ2-7; D tentatively fits TRBD1 or TRBD2 (5 bases each). Looked up from germline, CDR1 is LNHDA and CDR2 is SQIVND (reference sequence). Trimming cost V 11 bases and J 2 bases, with 16 bases left between them. This CDR3 is 13 amino acids long. CDR3 bases: TGTGCCGTAGCCCGGGACGAGACCTACGAGCAGTACTTC. As protein: CAVARDETYEQYF.

J is TRBJ2-3 and V is TRBV27, with D perhaps TRBD1 or TRBD2 (5 bases each). This CDR3 is 18 amino acids long. The germline V gene has CDR1 MNHEY and CDR2 SMNVEV (reference sequence). Deletions cut 1 base from V and 1 base from J, with 18 bases between. This CDR3 is CASSLWAQGVGGTDTQYF. The CDR3 DNA follows: TGTGCCAGCAGTTTATGGGCCCAGGGTGTGGGGGGCACAGATACGCAGTATTTT.

The chain uses TRBV2 and TRBJ1-3; tentatively, D is TRBD1 (5 bases). The CDR3 totals 14 residues. V was pared by 6 bases and J by 3 bases, with 12 bases between. CDR1 is SNHLY and CDR2 is FYNNEI in the germline V gene. Here the CDR3 reads CASSPAGNGNTIYF. The CDR3, as DNA: TGTGCCAGCAGCCCCGCAGGGAATGGAAACACCATATATTTT.

This chain uses TRBV27 with TRBJ1-6; 7 bases align to TRBD1. The V gene's germline CDR1 is MNHEY and CDR2 SMNVEV (reference sequence). Germline trimming cut 5 bases from V and 9 bases from J; bases unmatched to any gene: 7. The CDR3 length is 14 residues. CDR3 region: CASSNDRAGSPLHF. In DNA, the CDR3 is TGTGCCAGCAGTAACGACAGGGCGGGTTCACCCCTCCACTTT.

V is TRBV7-9 and J is TRBJ2-7; tentatively, D is TRBD1 (5 bases). This CDR3 comprises 14 residues. Germline V gene lookup returns CDR1 SEHNR and CDR2 FQNEAQ (reference sequence). Trimming removed 5 bases from V and 4 bases from J, with 15 bases in between. CDR3 in amino acids: CASSPRQTSYEQYF. In DNA, the CDR3 is TGTGCCAGCAGCCCAAGACAGACATCTTACGAGCAGTACTTC.

The rearrangement joins TRBV23-1 to TRBJ1-6, with TRBD1 matching 7 bases. TRBV23-1 is sorted into the ORF group, with uncertain function. The CDR3 sequence is 15 residues long. Trimming cost V 6 bases and J 13 bases; bases outside gene matches: 15. The CDR3: CASRPGTAYRTPLHF. The CDR3 bases are TGCGCCAGCAGACCGGGGACAGCGTATCGAACTCCCCTCCACTTT.

The chain has TRBV29-1 and TRBJ1-5; D remains ambiguous. The CDR3 runs 16 residues. Germline V gene sequence: CDR1 SQVTM, CDR2 ANQGSEA. V dropped 6 bases and J dropped 0 bases, with 18 bases sitting between them. DNA for the CDR3: TGCAGCGTAGGAAGGGCAGGACCTAGTAGCAATCAGCCCCAGCATTTT. As protein: CSVGRAGPSSNQPQHF.

By proportion, this clone is large. CDR3 coding DNA: TGCGCCAGCAGCCAAGATTGGGGGGCGCGGGAGACCCAGTACTTC. Its translation is CASSQDWGARETQYF. The chain is built from TRBV4-3 and TRBJ2-5; D assignment may be TRBD1 or TRBD2 (6 bases each). Germline values: CDR1 LGHNA, CDR2 YSLEER. V was clipped by 0 bases and J by 5 bases, with 13 bases between them. The CDR3 has 15 residues.

The CDR3 DNA reads as TGTGCCAGCGAGGGACCCCCCGCAGATACGCAGTATTTT. It codes for CASEGPPADTQYF. The chain combines TRBV6-5 with TRBJ2-3; D may match TRBD1 or TRBD2 (5 bases each). The CDR3 runs to 13 residues. Trimming shortened V by 8 bases and J by 4 bases, and 13 bases separated the two germline ends. Germline-derived CDR1 and CDR2 are MNHEY and SVGAGI.